This entry features one TCR beta chain sequence. This sample is part of a study of cytomegalovirus exposure and HLA in healthy donors. As for the study in general: Around 78 million unique TCR sequences came from HLA-typed donors in an early release.

60 Vbeta and 13 Jbeta primers were used in PCR. Measured with immunoSEQ multiplex PCR; TCRdb has only the in-frame clones, and not every one. Of roughly 33,000 clones in the sample, 75% to 90% were seen once. The CDR3 sequence is 16 residues long. Germline V gene lookup returns CDR1 SGHVS and CDR2 FQNEAQ. The V end lost 1 base, the J end lost 3 bases, and 15 bases lay between the germline ends. The sequence came from a male donor in good health and CMV-seronegative. V and J are TRBV7-8 and TRBJ1-1; weak D call: TRBD1 (6 bases). Source material: PBMCs. In nucleotides, the CDR3 is TGTGCCAGCAGCTTAGGGTGGGGCAGGGGAGACACTGAAGCTTTCTTT. Protein sequence: CASSLGWGRGDTEAFF. Full variable domain (missing parts from reference TRBV7-8 and TRBJ1-1): GAGVSQSPRYKVAKRGQDVALRCDPISGHVSLFWYQQALGQGPEFLTYFQNEAQLDKSGLPSDRFFAERPEGSVSTLKIQRTQQEDSAVYLCASSLGWGRGDTEAFFGQGTRLTVV.